Below are 29 T cell receptor beta chains sequenced from a single sample in a study of blood T cell repertoires in COVID-19. The repertoire was sequenced with immunoSEQ multiplex PCR; TCRdb's copy has only in-frame clones and lacks some. This sample yields 140,000 to 150,000 clones, of which around 84% are seen a single time; 4.8% belongs to the top ten. The sample comprised peripheral blood. These receptors originate from a human donor in a cohort sampled during active COVID-19.

The chain has TRBV19 and TRBJ2-3, with a tentative D call TRBD2 (6 bases). Germline-derived CDR1 and CDR2 are LNHDA and SQIVND (reference sequence). V gave up 0 bases and J gave up 4 bases, with 8 bases separating them. CDR3 length equals 14 residues. CDR3 sequence: CASSIDSGADTQYF. The CDR3 coding sequence is TGTGCCAGTAGTATAGATAGCGGCGCAGATACGCAGTATTTT.

J is TRBJ1-1 and V is TRBV7-8; D is possibly TRBD1 (6 bases). Between the trimmed V and J ends, which lost 1 base and 7 bases, there was a span of 16 bases. The CDR3 is 15 amino acids. Germline-derived CDR1 and CDR2 are SGHVS and FQNEAQ. The CDR3 DNA sequence: TGTGCCAGCAGCTTAGTTCTGGTCAGGGGCGGTGAAGCTTTCTTT. This encodes CASSLVLVRGGEAFF.

The V gene is TRBV20-1, the J gene TRBJ2-7; D remains ambiguous. In germline, CDR1 is DFQATT, CDR2 SNEGSKA (reference sequence). The length of the CDR3 is 11 residues. The V gene lost 3 bases and the J gene lost 4 bases, with 7 bases spanning the gap. The DNA of the CDR3 is TGCAGTGCTAGGACTGCTTACGAGCAGTACTTC. Translation gives CSARTAYEQYF.

The chain uses TRBV7-8 and TRBJ2-3; 8 nucleotides align to TRBD2. CDR3 size: 16 residues. The germline V gene has CDR1 SGHVS and CDR2 FQNEAQ. The J segment lost 5 bases and the V segment lost 0 bases, leaving 7 bases of the junction unmatched. CDR3: CASSLARGGPGDTQYF. CDR3 DNA: TGTGCCAGCAGCTTAGCCCGGGGGGGGCCTGGAGATACGCAGTATTTT.

The chain employs TRBV28 and TRBJ2-3, with D maybe TRBD2 (6 bases). Germline CDR1 MDHEN, CDR2 SYDVKM. Trimming took off 8 bases at V and 4 bases at J, with 16 bases between the two ends. CDR3 size: 14 residues. This CDR3 reads CASGVGGSADTQYF. Written as DNA, the CDR3 is TGTGCCAGCGGTGTGGGGGGTTCCGCAGATACGCAGTATTTT.

The chain combines TRBV9 with TRBJ1-6, with D uncertain. The CDR3 is 15 amino acids. V lost 3 bases to trimming and J lost 5 bases, with 12 bases between them. In germline, CDR1 is SGDLS, CDR2 YYNGEE. CDR3 coding DNA: TGTGCCAGCAGCGAACATCCGCAGGATAATTCACCCCTCCACTTT. Its translation: CASSEHPQDNSPLHF. Full variable domain (outside the CDR3, taken from reference TRBV9 and TRBJ1-6): DSGVTQTPKHLITATGQRVTLRCSPRSGDLSVYWYQQSLDQGLQFLIQYYNGEERAKGNILERFSAQQFPDLHSELNLSSLELGDSALYFCASSEHPQDNSPLHFGNGTRLTVT.

The chain recombines TRBV5-5 with TRBJ2-3, with TRBD1 matching 8 bases. With V trimmed by 7 bases and J by 4 bases, 8 bases remained unmatched. CDR1 is SGHKS, CDR2 YYEKEE, per germline (reference sequence). The CDR3 consists of 14 residues. The CDR3 reads CASGGQGNADTQYF. DNA for the CDR3: TGTGCCAGCGGCGGACAGGGTAACGCAGATACGCAGTATTTT.

The gene calls are TRBV6-5 and TRBJ2-5; TRBD1 aligns across 9 bases. The trim removed 9 bases at V and 5 bases at J, leaving 13 bases unmatched. Germline CDR1 is MNHEY and CDR2 is SVGAGI. This CDR3 region has 15 residues. The CDR3 DNA sequence: TGTGCCAGAGGGGGAACAGGGGGCGAGAGGGAGACCCAGTACTTC. Amino acids: CARGGTGGERETQYF.

The chain recombines TRBV18 with TRBJ2-3; D may be TRBD2 (6 bases). V shed 6 bases and J shed 4 bases, with 17 bases lying between them. Germline values: CDR1 KGHSH, CDR2 LQKENI. The CDR3 is 15 residues long. CDR3: CASSQASDGSDTQYF. The CDR3 nucleotides are TGTGCCAGCTCCCAGGCTAGCGACGGGTCAGATACGCAGTATTTT.

The chain uses TRBV4-2 and TRBJ2-7, with unresolved D. Germline-derived CDR1 and CDR2 are LGHNA and YNFKEQ. Trimming stripped 0 bases from V and 2 bases from J, with 8 bases between. The CDR3 is made up of 14 amino acids. The CDR3 protein is CASSQDVSAYEQYV. CDR3 DNA: TGTGCCAGCAGCCAAGATGTCAGCGCCTACGAGCAGTACGTC.

This rearrangement joins TRBV5-6 to TRBJ2-7; D is uncertain. Trimming left V 3 bases short and J 5 bases short, with 12 bases between. The CDR3 has 13 residues. The germline V gene encodes CDR1 SGHDT and CDR2 YYEEEE. CDR3 bases: TGTGCCAGCAGCTCCCGGGTCCCGGACGAGCAGTACTTC. This translates into CASSSRVPDEQYF.

The count of this clone is one. The rearrangement joins TRBV2 to TRBJ1-1; D possibly corresponds to TRBD1 (5 bases). The germline CDR1 and CDR2 sequences are SNHLY and FYNNEI. Deletions cut 7 bases from V and 5 bases from J, with 11 bases between. This CDR3 is built from 12 residues. This CDR3 is CASTGEGTEAFF. In nucleotides, the CDR3 is TGTGCCAGCACGGGGGAGGGGACTGAAGCTTTCTTT. The full variable domain, its missing parts supplied by reference TRBV2 and TRBJ1-1, is EPEVTQTPSHQVTQMGQEVILRCVPISNHLYFYWYRQILGQKVEFLVSFYNNEISEKSEIFDDQFSVERPDGSNFTLKIRSTKLEDSAMYFCASTGEGTEAFFGQGTRLTVV.

CDR3 sequence (DNA): TGTGCCAGCAGCAGACTAGCGGAAGGGGTGGATGAGCAGTTCTTC. This sequence encodes CASSRLAEGVDEQFF. This chain links TRBV6-6 with TRBJ2-1; 9 bases are a match to TRBD2. This CDR3 has 15 residues. Germline assignment: CDR1 MNHNY and CDR2 SVGAGI (reference sequence). J was trimmed by 8 bases and V by 6 bases; bases with no gene match: 11.

The J gene is TRBJ1-4, the V gene TRBV24-1; 11 bases map to TRBD1. After removal of 5 bases from V and 7 bases from J, the junction contained 5 bases not matched to a gene. Germline V lookup: CDR1 KGHDR, CDR2 SFDVKD. This CDR3 has 15 residues. CDR3 sequence (DNA): TGTGCCACCAGTGGATCCGGGACAGGGGGTGAAAAACTGTTTTTT. It is translated as CATSGSGTGGEKLFF.

The chain uses TRBV5-5 and TRBJ2-1; D might be TRBD2 (5 bases). The germline CDR1 and CDR2 sequences are SGHKS and YYEKEE (reference sequence). Trimming pared 0 bases from V and 6 bases from J, leaving 22 bases between. The CDR3 length is 18 residues. The CDR3 region is CASSLDTGWLAGLNEQFF. The CDR3 DNA follows: TGTGCCAGCAGCTTGGATACGGGCTGGCTCGCGGGCCTCAATGAGCAGTTCTTC.

The rearrangement links TRBV10-3 to TRBJ1-1; D may be TRBD1 (5 bases). The V gene lost 7 bases and the J gene lost 10 bases, with 22 bases spanning the gap. Germline V gives CDR1 ENHRY, CDR2 SYGVKD. There are 14 residues in the CDR3. The CDR3 is CAINPSGLRGGAFF. The DNA for the CDR3 is TGTGCCATCAACCCTTCGGGCTTAAGGGGTGGAGCTTTCTTT.

The V gene is TRBV2, the J gene TRBJ1-5; 12 bases fit TRBD1. CDR1 and CDR2 (germline): SNHLY, FYNNEI. The CDR3 length is 15 residues. After removal of 6 bases from V and 7 bases from J, the junction contained 7 bases not matched to a gene. CDR3 residues: CASSPGTGGLQPQHF. As DNA, the CDR3 is TGTGCCAGCAGCCCCGGGACAGGGGGCTTGCAGCCCCAGCATTTT.

The genes are TRBV3-1 (or the pseudogene TRBV3-2) and TRBJ1-2; D gene ambiguous. In germline, CDR1 is LGHDT, CDR2 YNNKEL (reference sequence). V was clipped by 0 bases and J by 7 bases, with 6 bases between them. CDR3 length: 12 amino acids. This chain's CDR3 is CASSQDSRGYTF. The CDR3 DNA follows: TGTGCCAGCAGCCAAGACAGTCGTGGCTACACCTTC.

The chain is built from TRBV2 and TRBJ2-1; 8 positions match TRBD2. Germline CDR1 is SNHLY and CDR2 is FYNNEI. Trimming took 6 bases from V and 2 from J; bases not matched to a gene: 12. The CDR3 loop spans 17 amino acids. The CDR3 protein is CASSGTGREAPYNEQFF. CDR3 DNA: TGTGCCAGCAGCGGAACCGGGAGGGAGGCCCCCTACAATGAGCAGTTCTTC.

The chain links TRBV6-6 to TRBJ2-2; 12 bases match TRBD2. CDR1 MNHNY and CDR2 SVGAGI come from the germline V gene (reference sequence). Trimming took 0 bases from V and 6 from J; bases not matched to a gene: 2. CDR3 size: 16 residues. DNA of the CDR3: TGTGCCAGCAGTTACTCGAGGACTAGCGGGGCCGGGGAGCTGTTTTTT. Translated, it gives CASSYSRTSGAGELFF.

The genes are TRBV6-5 and TRBJ1-1; D is uncertain. Trimming shortened V by 6 bases and J by 3 bases, and 5 bases separated the two germline ends. Per the germline V gene, CDR1 is MNHEY and CDR2 is SVGAGI. The CDR3 is 11 residues long. The CDR3 spells CASRTHTEAFF. The CDR3 DNA is TGTGCCAGCAGAACACACACTGAAGCTTTCTTT.

The chain carries TRBV10-3 and TRBJ2-1; 12 nucleotides match TRBD2. Trimming at V came to 6 bases and at J to 4 bases, leaving 7 bases not matched to a gene. The CDR3 runs 16 residues. Germline CDR1 ENHRY, CDR2 SYGVKD. In DNA, the CDR3 is TGTGCCATCAGCGGACTAGCGGGATCAGCATACAATGAGCAGTTCTTC. Protein sequence: CAISGLAGSAYNEQFF.

The V and J genes are TRBV29-1 and TRBJ1-1; TRBD1 might be the D (5 bases). The V gene lost 0 bases and the J gene lost 4 bases, with 12 bases spanning the gap. CDR3 length: 14 amino acids. Germline assignment: CDR1 SQVTM and CDR2 ANQGSEA. The CDR3 bases are TGCAGCGTTGAAGAAAGGGGTTTAGGCACTGAAGCTTTCTTT. It is translated as CSVEERGLGTEAFF.

This clone has just one count. The chain joins TRBV18 to TRBJ2-7, with 8 bases aligning to TRBD2. Germline V gene sequence: CDR1 KGHSH, CDR2 LQKENI. This CDR3 spans 15 amino acids. V was pared by 3 bases and J by 3 bases, with 7 bases of the junction left unmatched. CDR3 sequence reads: CASSPGVAGSYEQYF. CDR3 DNA: TGTGCCAGCTCACCCGGGGTAGCGGGGAGCTACGAGCAGTACTTC.

V gene TRBV5-5 combines with J gene TRBJ1-5, with 8 bases lining up with TRBD1. The CDR3 has 14 amino acids. CDR1 SGHKS and CDR2 YYEKEE come from the germline V gene (reference sequence). V dropped 3 bases and J dropped 6; count of bases not matched to a gene: 5. The CDR3 sequence is CASSWTGSGQPQHF. The CDR3 DNA reads TGTGCCAGCAGCTGGACAGGGAGTGGTCAGCCCCAGCATTTT.

As for this clone: One junction end does not reproduce the germline sequence, and a read error may be involved. The rearrangement links TRBV7-7 to TRBJ1-1; 8 bases agree with TRBD1. From germline, CDR1 is SSHAT and CDR2 FNYEAQ (reference sequence). The CDR3 runs to 18 residues. The CDR3 protein is CASSFSSQDRVGNTEAFF. Here the CDR3 DNA reads TGTGCTAGCAGTTTTTCATCGCAGGACAGGGTAGGGAACACTGAAGCTTTCTTT.

V usage is TRBV7-9 and J usage is TRBJ1-4; TRBD1 matches 10 bases. The CDR3 is made up of 15 amino acids. Trimming took 1 base from V and 8 from J; bases not matched to a gene: 4. CDR1 and CDR2 from the germline V gene are SEHNR and FQNEAQ (reference sequence). CDR3 region: CASSLGRTGGEKLFF. The CDR3, as DNA: TGTGCCAGCAGCTTAGGGCGGACAGGGGGAGAAAAACTGTTTTTT. The complete variable domain, with remaining parts taken from reference TRBV7-9 and TRBJ1-4, reads DTGVSQNPRHKITKRGQNVTFRCDPISEHNRLYWYRQTLGQGPEFLTYFQNEAQLEKSRLLSDRFSAERPKGSFSTLEIQRTEQGDSAMYLCASSLGRTGGEKLFFGSGTQLSVL.

The J gene is TRBJ1-1, the V gene TRBV6-5, with a weak D call TRBD1 (5 bases). From germline, CDR1 is MNHEY and CDR2 SVGAGI. V was cut by 6 bases and J by 1 base, with 12 bases left in between. This CDR3 region has 14 residues. The CDR3 protein is CASSLLTGNTEAFF. CDR3 bases: TGTGCCAGCAGCCTCCTAACAGGGAACACTGAAGCTTTCTTT.

The chain links TRBV29-1 to TRBJ2-1, with 9 nucleotides matching TRBD2. The CDR3 contains 16 residues. J gave up 2 bases and V 2 bases, and 7 bases lay outside the gene matches. Germline values: CDR1 SQVTM, CDR2 ANQGSEA. The CDR3 coding sequence is TGCAGCGTTGAACCGGGACTAGCAGAAACCTACAATGAGCAGTTCTTC. Translated, it gives CSVEPGLAETYNEQFF.